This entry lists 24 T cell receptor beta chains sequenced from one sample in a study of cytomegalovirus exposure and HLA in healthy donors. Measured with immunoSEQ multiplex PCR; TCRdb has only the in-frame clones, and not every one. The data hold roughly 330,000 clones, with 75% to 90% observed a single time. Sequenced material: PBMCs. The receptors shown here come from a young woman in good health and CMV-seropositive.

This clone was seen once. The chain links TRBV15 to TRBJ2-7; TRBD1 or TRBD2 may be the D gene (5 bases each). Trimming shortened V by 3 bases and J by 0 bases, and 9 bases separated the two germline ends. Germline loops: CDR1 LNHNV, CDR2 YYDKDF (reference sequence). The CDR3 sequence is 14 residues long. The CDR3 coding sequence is TGTGCCACCAGCAGTCGGGGCTACTCCTACGAGCAGTACTTC. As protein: CATSSRGYSYEQYF.

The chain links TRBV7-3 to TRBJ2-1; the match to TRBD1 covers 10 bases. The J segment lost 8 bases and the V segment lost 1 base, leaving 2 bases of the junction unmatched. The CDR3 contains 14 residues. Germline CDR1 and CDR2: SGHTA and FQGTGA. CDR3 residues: CASSLMGTGDEQFF. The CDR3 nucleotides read TGTGCCAGCAGCTTAATGGGGACAGGGGATGAGCAGTTCTTC.

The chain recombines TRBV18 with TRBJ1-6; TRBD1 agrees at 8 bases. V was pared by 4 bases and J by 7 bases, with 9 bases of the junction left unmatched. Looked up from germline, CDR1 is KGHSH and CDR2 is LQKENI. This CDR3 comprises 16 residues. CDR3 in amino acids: CASSLDRGMRNSPLHF. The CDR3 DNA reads TGTGCCAGCTCACTAGACAGGGGTATGCGGAATTCACCCCTCCACTTT.

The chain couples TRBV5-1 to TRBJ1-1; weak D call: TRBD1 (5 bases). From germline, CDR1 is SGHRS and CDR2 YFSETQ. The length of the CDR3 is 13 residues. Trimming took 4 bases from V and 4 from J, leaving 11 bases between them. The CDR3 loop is CASSLWGGTEAFF. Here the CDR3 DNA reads TGCGCCAGCAGCCTTTGGGGGGGCACTGAAGCTTTCTTT.

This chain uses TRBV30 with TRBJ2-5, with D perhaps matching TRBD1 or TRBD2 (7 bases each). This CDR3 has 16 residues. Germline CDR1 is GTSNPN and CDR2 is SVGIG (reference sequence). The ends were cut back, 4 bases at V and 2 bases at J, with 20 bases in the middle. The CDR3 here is CAWTKQGGIRQETQYF. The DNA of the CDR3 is TGTGCCTGGACGAAGCAGGGGGGGATCAGGCAAGAGACCCAGTACTTC. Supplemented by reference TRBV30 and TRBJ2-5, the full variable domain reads SQTIHQWPATLVQPVGSPLSLECTVEGTSNPNLYWYRQAAGRGLQLLFYSVGIGQISSEVPQNLSASRPQDRQFILSSKKLLLSDSGFYLCAWTKQGGIRQETQYFGPGTRLLVL.

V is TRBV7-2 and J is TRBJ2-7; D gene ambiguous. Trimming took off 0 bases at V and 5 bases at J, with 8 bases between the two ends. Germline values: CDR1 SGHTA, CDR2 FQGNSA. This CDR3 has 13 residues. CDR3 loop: CASSLARRDEQYF. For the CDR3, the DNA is TGTGCCAGCAGCTTAGCGAGAAGGGACGAGCAGTACTTC.

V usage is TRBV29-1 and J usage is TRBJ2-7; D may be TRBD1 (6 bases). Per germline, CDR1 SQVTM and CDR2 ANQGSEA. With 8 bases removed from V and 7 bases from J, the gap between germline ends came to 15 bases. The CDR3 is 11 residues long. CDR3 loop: CSPKGVREQYF. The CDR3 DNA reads TGCAGCCCGAAGGGGGTACGAGAGCAGTACTTC.

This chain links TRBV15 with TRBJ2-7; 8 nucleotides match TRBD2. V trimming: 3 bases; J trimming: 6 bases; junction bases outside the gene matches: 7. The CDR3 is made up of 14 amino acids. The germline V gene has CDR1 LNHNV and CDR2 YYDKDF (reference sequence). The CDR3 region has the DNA TGTGCCACCAGCAGGACTAGCGCGCCAGGCGAGCAGTACTTC. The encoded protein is CATSRTSAPGEQYF. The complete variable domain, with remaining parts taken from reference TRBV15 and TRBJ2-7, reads DAMVIQNPRYQVTQFGKPVTLSCSQTLNHNVMYWYQQKSSQAPKLLFHYYDKDFNNEADTPDNFQSRRPNTSFCFLDIRSPGLGDTAMYLCATSRTSAPGEQYFGPGTRLTVT.

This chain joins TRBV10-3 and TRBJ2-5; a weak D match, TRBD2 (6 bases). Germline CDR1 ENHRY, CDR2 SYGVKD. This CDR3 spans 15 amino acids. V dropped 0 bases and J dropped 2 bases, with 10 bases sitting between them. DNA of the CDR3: TGTGCCATCAGTGAGTCGGGAGGTGCTCAAGAGACCCAGTACTTC. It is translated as CAISESGGAQETQYF.

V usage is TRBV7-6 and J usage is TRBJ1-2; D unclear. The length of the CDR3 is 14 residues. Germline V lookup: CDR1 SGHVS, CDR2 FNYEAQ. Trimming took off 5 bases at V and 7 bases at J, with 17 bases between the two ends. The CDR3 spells CASSPLRVNGGYTF. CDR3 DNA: TGTGCCAGCAGCCCCCTGCGGGTGAATGGTGGCTACACCTTC.

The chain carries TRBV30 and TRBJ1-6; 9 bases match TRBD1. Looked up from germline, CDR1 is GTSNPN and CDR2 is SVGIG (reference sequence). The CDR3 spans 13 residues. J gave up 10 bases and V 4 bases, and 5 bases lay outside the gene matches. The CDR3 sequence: CAWTTGGRSPLHF. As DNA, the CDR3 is TGTGCCTGGACGACAGGGGGACGGTCACCCCTCCACTTT.

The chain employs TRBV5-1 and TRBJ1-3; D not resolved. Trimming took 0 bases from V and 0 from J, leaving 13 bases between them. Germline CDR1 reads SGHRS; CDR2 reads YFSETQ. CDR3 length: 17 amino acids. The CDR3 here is CASSLEKPPTSGNTIYF. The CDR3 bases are TGCGCCAGCAGCTTGGAAAAGCCTCCCACCTCTGGAAACACCATATATTTT.

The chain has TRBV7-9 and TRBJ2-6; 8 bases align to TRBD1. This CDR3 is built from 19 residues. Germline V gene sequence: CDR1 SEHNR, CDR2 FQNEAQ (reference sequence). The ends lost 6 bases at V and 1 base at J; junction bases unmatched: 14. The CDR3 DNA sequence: TGTGCCAGCAGTTCGGGACAGGCCTCACCCCGGTCTGGGGCCAACGTCCTGACTTTC. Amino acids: CASSSGQASPRSGANVLTF. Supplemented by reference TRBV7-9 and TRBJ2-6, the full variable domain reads DTGVSQNPRHKITKRGQNVTFRCDPISEHNRLYWYRQTLGQGPEFLTYFQNEAQLEKSRLLSDRFSAERPKGSFSTLEIQRTEQGDSAMYLCASSSGQASPRSGANVLTFGAGSRLTVL.

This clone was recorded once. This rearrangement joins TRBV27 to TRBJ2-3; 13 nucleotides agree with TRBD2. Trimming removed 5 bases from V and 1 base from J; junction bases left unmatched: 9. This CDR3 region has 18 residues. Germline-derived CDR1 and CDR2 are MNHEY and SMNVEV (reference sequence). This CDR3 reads CASSILAGGPKGTDTQYF. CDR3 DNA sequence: TGTGCCAGCAGTATACTAGCGGGAGGGCCTAAGGGCACAGATACGCAGTATTTT.

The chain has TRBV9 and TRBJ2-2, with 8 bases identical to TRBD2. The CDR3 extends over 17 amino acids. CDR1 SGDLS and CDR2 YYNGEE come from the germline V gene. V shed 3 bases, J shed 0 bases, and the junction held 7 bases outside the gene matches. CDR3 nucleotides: TGTGCCAGCAGCGATACTAGCGGACCCCCGAACACCGGGGAGCTGTTTTTT. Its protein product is CASSDTSGPPNTGELFF.

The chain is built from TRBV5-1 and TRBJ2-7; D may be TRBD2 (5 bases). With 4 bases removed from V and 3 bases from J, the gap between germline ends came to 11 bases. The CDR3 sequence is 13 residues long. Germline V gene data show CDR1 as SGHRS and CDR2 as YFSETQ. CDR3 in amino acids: CASSPRVHYEQYF. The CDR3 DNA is TGCGCCAGCAGCCCGCGGGTTCACTACGAGCAGTACTTC. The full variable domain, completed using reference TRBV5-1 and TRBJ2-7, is KAGVTQTPRYLIKTRGQQVTLSCSPISGHRSVSWYQQTPGQGLQFLFEYFSETQRNKGNFPGRFSGRQFSNSRSEMNVSTLELGDSALYLCASSPRVHYEQYFGPGTRLTVT.

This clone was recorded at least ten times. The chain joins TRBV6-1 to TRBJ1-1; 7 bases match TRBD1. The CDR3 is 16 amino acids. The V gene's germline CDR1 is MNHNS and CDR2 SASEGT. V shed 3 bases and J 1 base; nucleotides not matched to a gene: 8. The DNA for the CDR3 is TGTGCCAGCAGTGACCCTGGACAGGCCAGGAACACTGAAGCTTTCTTT. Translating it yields CASSDPGQARNTEAFF.

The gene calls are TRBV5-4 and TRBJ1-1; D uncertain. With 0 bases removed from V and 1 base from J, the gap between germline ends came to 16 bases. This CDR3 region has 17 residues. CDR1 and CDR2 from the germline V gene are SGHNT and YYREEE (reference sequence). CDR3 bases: TGTGCCAGCAGCTTGGGCGGGCCCTTCCAAGCGAACACTGAAGCTTTCTTT. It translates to CASSLGGPFQANTEAFF.

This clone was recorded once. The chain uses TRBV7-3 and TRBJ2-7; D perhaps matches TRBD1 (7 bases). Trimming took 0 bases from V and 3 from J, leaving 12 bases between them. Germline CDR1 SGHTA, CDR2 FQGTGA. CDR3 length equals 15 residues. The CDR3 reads CASSLTPGGNYEQYF. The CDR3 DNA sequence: TGTGCCAGCAGCTTAACGCCAGGGGGGAACTACGAGCAGTACTTC.

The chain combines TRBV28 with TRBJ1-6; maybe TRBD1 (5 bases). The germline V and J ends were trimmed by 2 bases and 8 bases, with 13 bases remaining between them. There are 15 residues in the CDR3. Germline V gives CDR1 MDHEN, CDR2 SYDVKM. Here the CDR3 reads CASSLRGYKDSPLHF. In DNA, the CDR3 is TGTGCCAGCAGTTTAAGGGGATATAAAGATTCACCCCTCCACTTT.

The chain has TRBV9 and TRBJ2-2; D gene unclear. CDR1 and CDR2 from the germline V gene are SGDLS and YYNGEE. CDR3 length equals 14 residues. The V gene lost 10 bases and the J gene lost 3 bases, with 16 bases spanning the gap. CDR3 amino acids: CASQTGVHTGELFF. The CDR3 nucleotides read TGTGCCTCTCAAACTGGGGTCCACACCGGGGAGCTGTTTTTT.

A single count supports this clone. CDR3 DNA: TGCAGCGCCGGGACAGGGGGCTCCTACGAGCAGTACTTC. It is translated as CSAGTGGSYEQYF. The J gene is TRBJ2-7, the V gene TRBV29-1; 11 bases line up with TRBD1. CDR3 length equals 13 residues. The trim removed 7 bases at V and 0 bases at J, leaving 2 bases unmatched. Germline assignment: CDR1 SQVTM and CDR2 ANQGSEA.

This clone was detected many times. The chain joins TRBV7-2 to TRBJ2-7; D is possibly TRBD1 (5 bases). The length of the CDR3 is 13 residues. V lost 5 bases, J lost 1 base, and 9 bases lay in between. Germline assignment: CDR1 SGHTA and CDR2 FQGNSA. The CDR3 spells CASSIDRSYEQYF. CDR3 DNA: TGTGCCAGCAGCATAGACAGATCCTACGAGCAGTACTTC.

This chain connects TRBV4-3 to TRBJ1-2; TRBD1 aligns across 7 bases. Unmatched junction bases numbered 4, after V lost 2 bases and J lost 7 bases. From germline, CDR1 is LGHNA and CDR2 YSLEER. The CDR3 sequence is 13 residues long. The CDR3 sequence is CASSQQGGGGYTF. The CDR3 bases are TGCGCCAGCAGCCAACAGGGGGGAGGTGGCTACACCTTC.